The clone carrying this T cell receptor beta chain came up many times. Purified naive CD4+ T cells were depleted of CD25+ Tregs. TCRdb ran MiXCR on the 5' RACE reads and lists one entry per CDR3 protein. The table includes tens of thousands of distinct CDR3 sequences, approximately 19% detected once. The junction had 6 bases not matched to a gene; V was cut back by 6 bases and J by 7 bases. CDR3 length equals 13 residues. In germline, CDR1 is MNHEY, CDR2 SVGAGI. The specimen was naive CD4+ T cells sorted from a lymph node. Stated subset: naive CD4+ T cells, CD4+CD45RA+CD25-. This receptor was obtained from a female donor with breast cancer. V and J are TRBV6-5 and TRBJ2-3, with 8 positions matching TRBD2. The CDR3 coding sequence is TGTGCCAGCAGGGGGACTAGTAAGAATACGCAGTATTTT. It encodes CASRGTSKNTQYF.